This T cell receptor (beta chain) was recovered during a study of T-cell reconstitution after alpha-beta-depleted transplantation in children. General study points: TCRbeta diversity was high at day 60 in some patients (a result of surviving recipient T cells and thymic progenitors). Where alpha-beta T cells came from about two months after transplant was reportedly several hundred expanded graft clones. After one year, T-cell counts and TCRbeta diversity mostly came from new T cells.

Notes on this clonotype: Its antigen is not identified.

Molecular barcoding with unique molecular identifiers was used for the TCRbeta library. TCRdb analysed the PCR reads with MiXCR anew, one entry per CDR3 protein. This table has about 870,000 distinct CDR3 sequences, roughly 16% appearing once. The length of the CDR3 is 16 residues. Trimming removed 2 bases at V and 7 bases at J, with 20 bases between. Germline V gene sequence: CDR1 MGHRA, CDR2 YSYEKL. The TCR originated in a male patient between 10 and 17 years old who had a stem cell transplant for acute lymphoblastic leukemia, so the T cells may come from the graft donor. Here the sequenced sample was PBMCs, mostly from graft donor cells, taken 360 days after TCRalphabeta/CD19-depleted stem cell transplant. The chain recombines TRBV4-1 with TRBJ1-1; D is unclear. For the CDR3, the DNA is TGCGCCAGCAGCCAATGGAAAAGATCGGGAGAGCTTGAAGCTTTCTTT. This sequence encodes CASSQWKRSGELEAFF.